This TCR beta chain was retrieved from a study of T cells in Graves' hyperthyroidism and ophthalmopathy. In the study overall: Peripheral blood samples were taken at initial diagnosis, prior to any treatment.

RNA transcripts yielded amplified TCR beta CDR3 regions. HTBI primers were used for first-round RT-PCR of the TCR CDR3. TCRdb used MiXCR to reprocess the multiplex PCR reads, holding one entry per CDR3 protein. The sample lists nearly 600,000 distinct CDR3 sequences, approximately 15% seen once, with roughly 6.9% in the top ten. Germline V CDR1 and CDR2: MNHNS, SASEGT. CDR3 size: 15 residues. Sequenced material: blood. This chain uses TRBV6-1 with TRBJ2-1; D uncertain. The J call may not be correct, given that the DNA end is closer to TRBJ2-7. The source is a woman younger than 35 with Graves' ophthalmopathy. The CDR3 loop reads CASTSPRAAYNEQYF. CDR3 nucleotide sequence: TGTGCCAGCACCTCTCCAAGGGCGGCTTACAATGAGCAGTACTTC.